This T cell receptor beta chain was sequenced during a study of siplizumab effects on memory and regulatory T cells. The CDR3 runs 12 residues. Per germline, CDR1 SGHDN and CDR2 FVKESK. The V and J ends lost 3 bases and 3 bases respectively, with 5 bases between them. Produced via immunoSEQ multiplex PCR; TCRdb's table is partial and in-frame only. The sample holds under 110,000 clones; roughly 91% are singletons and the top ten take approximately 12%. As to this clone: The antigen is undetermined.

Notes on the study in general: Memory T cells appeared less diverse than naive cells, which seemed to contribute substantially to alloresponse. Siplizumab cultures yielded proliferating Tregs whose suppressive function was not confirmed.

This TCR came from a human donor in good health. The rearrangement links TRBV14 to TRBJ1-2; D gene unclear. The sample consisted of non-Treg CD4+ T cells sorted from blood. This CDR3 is CASSQTYYGYTF. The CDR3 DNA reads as TGTGCCAGCAGCCAGACTTACTATGGCTACACCTTC.